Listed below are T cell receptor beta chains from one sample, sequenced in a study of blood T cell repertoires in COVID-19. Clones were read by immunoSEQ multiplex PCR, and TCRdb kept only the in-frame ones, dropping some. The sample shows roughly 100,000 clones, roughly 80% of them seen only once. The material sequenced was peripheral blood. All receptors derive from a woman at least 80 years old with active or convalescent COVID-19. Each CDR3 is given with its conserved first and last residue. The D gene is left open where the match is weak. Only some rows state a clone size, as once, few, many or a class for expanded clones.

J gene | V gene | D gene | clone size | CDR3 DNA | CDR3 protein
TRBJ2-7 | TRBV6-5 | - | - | TGTGCCAGCAGCACCCTAGCGTTGAGCTCCTACGAGCAGTACTTC | CASSTLALSSYEQYF
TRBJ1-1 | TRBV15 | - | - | TGTGCCACCAGGGTAGGAGTCTGGGCTGAAGCTTTCTTT | CATRVGVWAEAFF
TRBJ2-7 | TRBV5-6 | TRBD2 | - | TGTGCCAGCAGTGGACTAGCGGGAGGGCCCACCTACGAGCAGTACTTC | CASSGLAGGPTYEQYF
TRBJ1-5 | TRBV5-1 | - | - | TGCGCCAGCAGCTTCGACAGAGATCAGCCCCAGCATTTT | CASSFDRDQPQHF
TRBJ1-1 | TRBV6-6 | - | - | TGTGCCAGCTTGAGGCAGGGCACTGAAGCTTTCTTT | CASLRQGTEAFF
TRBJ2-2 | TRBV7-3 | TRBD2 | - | TGTGCCAGCAGCTCTACTATAGCGGGTGGGGAGCTGTTTTTT | CASSSTIAGGELFF
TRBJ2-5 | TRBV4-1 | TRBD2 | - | TGCGCCAGCAGCCCCCAAGCGGGCGGGGGGGCCTGGGAGACCCAGTACTTC | CASSPQAGGGAWETQYF
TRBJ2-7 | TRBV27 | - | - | TGTGCCAGCAGTCCCATTGCGAGGAGCCCCTACGAGCAGTACTTC | CASSPIARSPYEQYF
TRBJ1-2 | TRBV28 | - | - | TGTGCCAGCAGTTTATCGCCAGGCTATGGCTACACCTTC | CASSLSPGYGYTF
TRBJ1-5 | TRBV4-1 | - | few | TGCGCCAGCAGCCAAGAAGGGGGGGCGCTGGGCAATCAGCCCCAGCATTTT | CASSQEGGALGNQPQHF
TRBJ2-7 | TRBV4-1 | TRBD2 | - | TGCGCCAGCAGCCAAGTCCCCCGAGCGGGAGGAGGGGAGCAGTACTTC | CASSQVPRAGGGEQYF
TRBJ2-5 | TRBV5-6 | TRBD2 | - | TGTGCCAGCAGCTTGGAACGGGGGGGAGAGACCCAGTACTTC | CASSLERGGETQYF
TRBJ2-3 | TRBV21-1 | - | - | TGTGCCAGCAGCAAAGATTCTGAGCAGACGACTAGCACAGATACGCAGTATTTT | CASSKDSEQTTSTDTQYF
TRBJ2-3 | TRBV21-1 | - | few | TGTGCCAGCAGCCCGGGGGGACCCACAGATACGCAGTATTTT | CASSPGGPTDTQYF
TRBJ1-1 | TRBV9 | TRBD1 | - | TGTGCCAGCAGCTCAGGGGGACCCACTGAAGCTTTCTTT | CASSSGGPTEAFF
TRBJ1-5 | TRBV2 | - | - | TGTGCCAGCAGCGCCCGGGGGATGGGCAATCAGCCCCAGCATTTT | CASSARGMGNQPQHF
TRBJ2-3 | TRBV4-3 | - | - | TGCGCCAGCAGCCAAGCCCTCTACACAGATACGCAGTATTTT | CASSQALYTDTQYF
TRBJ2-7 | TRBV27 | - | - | TGTGCCAGCAGTTTACGAAGACAGCGAAACTACGAGCAGTACTTC | CASSLRRQRNYEQYF
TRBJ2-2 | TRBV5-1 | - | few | TGCGCCAGCAGCCTGCAGGGCGACACCGGGGAGCTGTTTTTT | CASSLQGDTGELFF
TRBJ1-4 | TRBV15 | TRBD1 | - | TGTGCCACCAGTAGGACAGGGAATGAAAAACTGTTTTTT | CATSRTGNEKLFF
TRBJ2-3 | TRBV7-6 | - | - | TGTGCCAGCAGCTTACCTCTAGCCGATACGCAGTATTTT | CASSLPLADTQYF
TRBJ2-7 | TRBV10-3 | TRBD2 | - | TGTGCCATCAGTGAGTTTAATATAGGGAGGGCACCGTACTTC | CAISEFNIGRAPYF
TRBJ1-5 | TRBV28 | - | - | TGTGCCACTACAGGATATAGCAATCAGCCCCAGCATTTT | CATTGYSNQPQHF
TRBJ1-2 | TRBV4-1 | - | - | TGCGCCAGCAGCCAACCCACCGGCGTACAGGTATATTACTATGGAGGCTACACCTTC | CASSQPTGVQVYYYGGYTF
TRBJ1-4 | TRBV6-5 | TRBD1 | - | TGTGCCAGCAGTTACAGGGGGCGGGAAAAACTGTTTTTT | CASSYRGREKLFF
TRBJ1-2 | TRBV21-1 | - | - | TGTGCCAGCAGCCCGTGGGGACACTGGTTCATGGGCTACACCTTC | CASSPWGHWFMGYTF
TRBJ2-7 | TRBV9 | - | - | TGTGCCAGCAGCCCCCGCGGGGCGTCCTACGAGCAGTACTTC | CASSPRGASYEQYF
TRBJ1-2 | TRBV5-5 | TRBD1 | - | TGTGCCAGCAGCCCGGGACAGGGGAGGAACTATGGCTACACCTTC | CASSPGQGRNYGYTF
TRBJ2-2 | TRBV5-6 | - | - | TGTGCCAGCAGCTTGCGGTTGTCAGGGGTCACTTACACCGGGGAGCTGTTTTTT | CASSLRLSGVTYTGELFF
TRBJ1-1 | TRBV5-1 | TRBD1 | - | TGCGCCAGCACCCGAGACAGGGATAACACTGAAGCTTTCTTT | CASTRDRDNTEAFF
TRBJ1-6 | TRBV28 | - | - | TGTGCCAGCAGTTTACGTTTCCGGGACACCTCCTCCTATAATTCACCCCTCCACTTT | CASSLRFRDTSSYNSPLHF
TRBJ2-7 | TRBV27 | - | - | TGTGCCAGCAGACTCGCCATCGAATACGAGCAGTACTTC | CASRLAIEYEQYF
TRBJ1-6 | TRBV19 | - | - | TGTGCCAGCGGGGGGGCTTTTAATTCACCCCTCCACTTT | CASGGAFNSPLHF
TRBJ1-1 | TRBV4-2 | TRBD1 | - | TGTGCCAGCAGCCAAAGACAGGGAGGTAACACTGAAGCTTTCTTT | CASSQRQGGNTEAFF
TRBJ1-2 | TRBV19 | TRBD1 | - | TGTGCCAGTTGCCTTCGGGACAGTTATGGCTACACCTTC | CASCLRDSYGYTF
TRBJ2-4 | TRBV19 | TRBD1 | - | TGTGCCAGTAGTAGACAGGGGAAGGCGTACTTC | CASSRQGKAYF
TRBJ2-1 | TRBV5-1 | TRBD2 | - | TGCGCCAGCAGCCCCGGGACTAGCGGGGGGAATGAGCAGTTCTTC | CASSPGTSGGNEQFF
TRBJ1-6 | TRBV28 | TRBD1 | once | TGTGCCAGCAGAAGACAGGGTTCTTATAATTCACCCCTCCACTTT | CASRRQGSYNSPLHF
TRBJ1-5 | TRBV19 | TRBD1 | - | TGTGCCAGCCGGGGACAGAACTATCAGCCCCAGCATTTT | CASRGQNYQPQHF
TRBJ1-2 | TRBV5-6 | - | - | TGTGCCAGCAGCAGCCGGGGGAGACGCGCCTATGGCTACACCTTC | CASSSRGRRAYGYTF
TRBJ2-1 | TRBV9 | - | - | TGTGCCAGCAGCCCACAGGGGAGGCGGAATGAGCAGTTCTTC | CASSPQGRRNEQFF
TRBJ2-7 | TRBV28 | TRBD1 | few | TGTGCCAGCAGCAGATCGGGACAGATCGTCTCCTACGAGCAGTACTTC | CASSRSGQIVSYEQYF
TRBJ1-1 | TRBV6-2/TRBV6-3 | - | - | TGTGCCAGCAGTTACTCGCGGGGTACGGGGAACACTGAAGCTTTCTTT | CASSYSRGTGNTEAFF
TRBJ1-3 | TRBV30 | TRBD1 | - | TGTGCCTGGAGTTTCCAGGGGGTTGGAAACACCATATATTTT | CAWSFQGVGNTIYF
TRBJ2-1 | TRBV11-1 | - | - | TGTGCCAGCAGCTCTTTCGGTGAGCAGTTCTTC | CASSSFGEQFF
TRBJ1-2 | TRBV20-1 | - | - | TGCAGTGCTAGTGCCTTTAACAGGGCTGGCTACACCTTC | CSASAFNRAGYTF
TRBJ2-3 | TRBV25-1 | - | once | TGTGCCAGCACGGGCAGGGGATTACCAGATACGCAGTATTTT | CASTGRGLPDTQYF
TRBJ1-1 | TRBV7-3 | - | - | TGTGCCAGCAGCAAAGACAGCCTAAACACTGAAGCTTTCTTT | CASSKDSLNTEAFF
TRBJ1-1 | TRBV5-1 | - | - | TGCGCCAGCAGCTTCTCTGGGGAGACTGAAGCTTTCTTT | CASSFSGETEAFF
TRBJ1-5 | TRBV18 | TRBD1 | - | TGTGCCAGCTCACGCACAGGGGGCTTCAATCAGCCCCAGCATTTT | CASSRTGGFNQPQHF
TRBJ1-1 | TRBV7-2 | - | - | TGTGCCAGCAGCTTAAAAATAAAGGGGCCTGAAGCTTTCTTT | CASSLKIKGPEAFF
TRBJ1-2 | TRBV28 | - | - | TGTGCCAGCAGACAGGGACCGACCTATGGCTACACCTTC | CASRQGPTYGYTF
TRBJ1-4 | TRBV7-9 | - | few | TGTGCCAGCAGCTTAGCCACAGCATGGAAGGCGACTAATGAAAAACTGTTTTTT | CASSLATAWKATNEKLFF
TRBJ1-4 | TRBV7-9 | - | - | TGTGCCAGCAGACCGACAGCGACCGATGAAAAACTGTTTTTT | CASRPTATDEKLFF
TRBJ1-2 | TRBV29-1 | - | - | TGCAGCGTTGCGACTGTAGCCTATGGCTACACCTTC | CSVATVAYGYTF
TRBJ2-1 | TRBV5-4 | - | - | TGTGCCAGCAGCCTACCCCGGGAGTCCAATGAGCAGTTCTTC | CASSLPRESNEQFF
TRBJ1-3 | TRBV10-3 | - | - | TGTGCCACCGAAGTCCGGGACACCTTTTCATACTCTGGAAACACCATATATTTT | CATEVRDTFSYSGNTIYF
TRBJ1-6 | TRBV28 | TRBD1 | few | TGTGCCAGCAGTCAGAGGACAGGGGGCGCGAGTTCACCCCTCCACTTT | CASSQRTGGASSPLHF
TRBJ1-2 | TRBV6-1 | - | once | TGTGCCAGCAGTTCTGTGTCAGGGCAGTTCTATGGCTACACCTTC | CASSSVSGQFYGYTF
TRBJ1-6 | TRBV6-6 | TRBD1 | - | TGTGCCAGCAGCCCAACCGGGACAGGGGTCTCACCCCTCCACTTT | CASSPTGTGVSPLHF